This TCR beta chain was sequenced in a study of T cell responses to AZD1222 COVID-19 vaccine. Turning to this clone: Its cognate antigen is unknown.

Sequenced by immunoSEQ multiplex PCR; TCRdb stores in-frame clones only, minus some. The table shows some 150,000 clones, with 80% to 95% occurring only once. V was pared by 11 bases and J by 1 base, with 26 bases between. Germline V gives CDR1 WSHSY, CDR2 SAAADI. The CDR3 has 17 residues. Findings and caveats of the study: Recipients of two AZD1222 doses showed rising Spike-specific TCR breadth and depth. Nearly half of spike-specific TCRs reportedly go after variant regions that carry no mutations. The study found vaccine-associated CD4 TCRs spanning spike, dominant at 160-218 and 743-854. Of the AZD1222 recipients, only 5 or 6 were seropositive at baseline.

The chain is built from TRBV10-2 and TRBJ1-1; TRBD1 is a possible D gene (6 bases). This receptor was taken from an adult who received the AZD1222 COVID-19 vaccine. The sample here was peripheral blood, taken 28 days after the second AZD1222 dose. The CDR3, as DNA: TGCGCCTCTCTCACGGGGGCCGGACAGAATCAGAACACTGAAGCTTTCTTT. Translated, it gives CASLTGAGQNQNTEAFF.